The clone carrying this T cell receptor beta chain was observed a few times. What it recognizes is unknown. This sample stems from a study of cytotoxic CD8 clonotypes in ibrutinib-treated CLL. Study-wide context: Of a cohort that held roughly eleven relapsed/refractory and around 16 treatment-naive patients, roughly 18 were IGHV unmutated.

The germline gives CDR1 SEHNR, CDR2 FQNEAQ (reference sequence). This CDR3 comprises 13 residues. The V end lost 6 bases, the J end lost 8 bases, and 14 bases lay between the germline ends. Study-wide findings and caveats: Public clonotypes, an uncommon group, contracted or remained stable on treatment.

The data were produced by immunoSEQ multiplex PCR, yet TCRdb's version contains in-frame clones alone and is incomplete. The sample shows around 70,000 clones, 90% of them seen only once. Roughly 2 micrograms of genomic DNA, which was extracted from cryopreserved PBMCs, served as the material used for the TCR beta libraries. Material: PBMCs, obtained after 12 months of ibrutinib treatment. The genes are TRBV7-9 and TRBJ2-1, with D perhaps matching TRBD1 or TRBD2 (5 bases each). The sequence was collected from a human donor with chronic lymphocytic leukemia. In DNA, the CDR3 is TGTGCCAGCAGTAGGGACCTCAACGATGAGCAGTTCTTC. Translation gives CASSRDLNDEQFF.